This record looks at one T cell receptor (beta chain) sequence and its context. This entry comes from a study of control samples from healthy donors and cancer patients. Sequencing used immunoSEQ multiplex PCR; TCRdb keeps in-frame clones, though not all of them. This table has 170,000 or so clones, around 94% appearing once. V was shortened by 3 bases and J by 0 bases, with 4 bases between the two germline ends. This CDR3 is built from 13 residues. Germline CDR1 KGHSH, CDR2 LQKENI. This chain connects TRBV18 to TRBJ2-3; D is uncertain. Source material: blood. The receptor was derived from a young woman in good health. The DNA of the CDR3 is TGTGCCAGCTCACCCGCTAGCACAGATACGCAGTATTTT. Translating it yields CASSPASTDTQYF.